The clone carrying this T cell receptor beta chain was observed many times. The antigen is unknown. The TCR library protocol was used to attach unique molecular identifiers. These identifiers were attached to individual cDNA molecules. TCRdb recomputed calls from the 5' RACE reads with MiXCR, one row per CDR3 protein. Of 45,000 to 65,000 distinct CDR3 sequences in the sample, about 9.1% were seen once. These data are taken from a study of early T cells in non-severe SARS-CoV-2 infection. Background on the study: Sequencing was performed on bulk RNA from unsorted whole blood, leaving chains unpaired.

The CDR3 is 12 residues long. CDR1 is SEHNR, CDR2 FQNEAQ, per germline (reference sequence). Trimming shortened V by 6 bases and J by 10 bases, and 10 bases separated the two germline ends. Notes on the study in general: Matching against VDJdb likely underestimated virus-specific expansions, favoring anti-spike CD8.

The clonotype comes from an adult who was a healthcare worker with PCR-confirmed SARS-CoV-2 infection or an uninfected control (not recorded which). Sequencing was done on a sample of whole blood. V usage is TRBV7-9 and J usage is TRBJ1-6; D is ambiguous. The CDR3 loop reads CASRHQGSPLHF. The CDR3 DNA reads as TGTGCCAGCAGACACCAAGGCTCACCCCTCCACTTT.